The clone carrying this T cell receptor (beta chain) was counted ten times or more. No antigen is known for it. In the library, individual cDNA molecules carried attached unique molecular identifiers. Using its own MiXCR run on the 5' RACE reads, TCRdb lists one record per CDR3 protein. Here the sample spans more than 20,000 distinct CDR3 sequences, 4% to 4.5% being singletons. The source of the sample is a study of early T cells in non-severe SARS-CoV-2 infection. Study details: Sequenced bulk RNA came from whole blood that was unsorted, and chains were unpaired.

Points from the study as a whole: Matching results from VDJdb favored anti-spike CD8 responses, leaving private and CD4 specificities undetected.

The CDR3 spans 14 residues. V lost 6 bases and J 9 bases, leaving 15 bases between the germline ends. This receptor was identified in an adult who was a healthcare worker with PCR-confirmed SARS-CoV-2 infection or an uninfected control (not recorded which). Sample: whole blood. The chain carries TRBV12-3 or TRBV12-4 and TRBJ1-6; possibly TRBD1 for D (5 bases). CDR3: CASRADGQGSPLHF. CDR3 bases: TGTGCCAGCAGAGCGGACGGCCAGGGTTCACCCCTCCACTTT.